This T cell receptor beta chain originates from a study of T cells after yellow fever vaccination. Overall study context: The SMART-Seq v4 Ultra Low Input method served to prepare the low-cell-number fractions. Study conclusions and caveats: Reappearing after the booster were most of the clones from primary vaccination (roughly 95% CD4, about 87% CD8).

Trimming left V 0 bases short and J 4 bases short, with 17 bases between. CDR3 size: 16 residues. The germline CDR1 and CDR2 sequences are SGHDT and YYEEEE. Comment on this clonotype: Its antigen is undetermined.

MiXCR was run by TCRdb on the 5' RACE reads, yielding one entry per CDR3 protein. The sample records 150,000 to 200,000 distinct CDR3 sequences, under 7.5% being singletons. This rearrangement joins TRBV5-6 to TRBJ2-7; D is unclear. The TCR originated in a man aged 18 to 30 who received the YFV17D yellow fever vaccine. Here the sequenced sample was CD4+ T cells sorted from PBMCs, taken around 5 days after the first yellow fever vaccination. CDR3 bases: TGTGCCAGCAGCTTGGGCCCTCCATCGTTCTTATACGAGCAGTACTTC. Encoded protein: CASSLGPPSFLYEQYF. The full variable domain, its missing parts supplied by reference TRBV5-6 and TRBJ2-7, is DAGVTQSPTHLIKTRGQQVTLRCSPKSGHDTVSWYQQALGQGPQFIFQYYEEEERQRGNFPDRFSGHQFPNYSSELNVNALLLGDSALYLCASSLGPPSFLYEQYFGPGTRLTVT.